The 10 T cell receptor beta chains in this list originate from one sample, sequenced in a study of blood T cell repertoires in COVID-19. Assay used: immunoSEQ multiplex PCR; TCRdb lists only in-frame clones, some missing. The profile shows 55,000 to 75,000 clones, over 70% of them singletons. The sequencing input was peripheral blood. The receptors derive from a woman between 70 and 85 years old with acute or convalescent COVID-19.

The CDR3 reads CASSPRSSYNSPLHF. In DNA, the CDR3 is TGTGCCAGCAGCCCTAGAAGCTCCTATAATTCACCCCTCCACTTT. The chain uses TRBV3-1 (or the pseudogene TRBV3-2) and TRBJ1-6; no firm D call. Germline values: CDR1 LGHDT, CDR2 YNNKEL (reference sequence). CDR3 length: 15 residues. Trimming shortened V by 4 bases and J by 0 bases, and 7 bases separated the two germline ends.

V usage is TRBV27 and J usage is TRBJ2-2; D perhaps matches TRBD2 (6 bases). Trimming cost V 2 bases and J 1 base, with 11 bases left between them. The CDR3 loop spans 16 amino acids. Germline V gene data show CDR1 as MNHEY and CDR2 as SMNVEV (reference sequence). This CDR3 reads CASSLRGTQNTGELFF. Here the CDR3 DNA reads TGTGCCAGCAGTTTACGCGGGACTCAGAACACCGGGGAGCTGTTTTTT.

This chain links TRBV3-1 (or the pseudogene TRBV3-2) with TRBJ2-5; 8 nucleotides agree with TRBD1. In germline, CDR1 is LGHDT, CDR2 YNNKEL (reference sequence). The CDR3 runs to 15 residues. V dropped 4 bases and J dropped 4; count of bases not matched to a gene: 8. The CDR3 coding sequence is TGTGCCAGCAGCCCGACAGGGGTGGTTGGAGAGACCCAGTACTTC. Translation: CASSPTGVVGETQYF.

V gene TRBV19 combines with J gene TRBJ1-1; no firm D call. V lost 3 bases and J 7 bases, leaving 9 bases between the germline ends. The CDR3 loop spans 12 amino acids. Germline V gene lookup returns CDR1 LNHDA and CDR2 SQIVND (reference sequence). CDR3 in DNA: TGTGCCAGTAGTATCTCCGGGAATGAAGCTTTCTTT. Protein: CASSISGNEAFF.

This clone occurred a few times. As DNA, the CDR3 is TGTGCCAGCATCCAGTATGAAGCTTTCTTT. Its protein product is CASIQYEAFF. This rearrangement joins TRBV28 to TRBJ1-1; D is undetermined. CDR3 length: 10 amino acids. The germline V gene encodes CDR1 MDHEN and CDR2 SYDVKM. Trimming stripped 7 bases from V and 7 bases from J, with 7 bases between.

V is TRBV5-4 and J is TRBJ1-5; possible D gene TRBD1, 5 bases. Germline assignment: CDR1 SGHNT and CDR2 YYREEE (reference sequence). Between the trimmed V and J ends, which lost 4 bases and 7 bases, there was a span of 12 bases. This CDR3 spans 13 amino acids. The CDR3 nucleotides read TGTGCCAGCAGCCCCGCCCCAGGGCAGCCCCAGCATTTT. Translating gives CASSPAPGQPQHF.

The chain recombines TRBV9 with TRBJ1-1; D is possibly TRBD1 (5 bases). V lost 3 bases and J 8 bases, leaving 11 bases between the germline ends. The CDR3 is made up of 12 amino acids. Germline V gives CDR1 SGDLS, CDR2 YYNGEE. The CDR3 loop is CASSGQYKEAFF. In nucleotides, the CDR3 is TGTGCCAGCAGCGGACAGTATAAAGAAGCTTTCTTT.

V is TRBV6-5 and J is TRBJ1-2; maybe TRBD1 (5 bases). The CDR3 sequence is 15 residues long. CDR1 is MNHEY and CDR2 is SVGAGI in the germline V gene. V was trimmed by 6 bases and J by 5 bases, leaving 19 bases between them. The CDR3 region is CASSLTQGGLYGYTF. The CDR3 coding sequence is TGTGCCAGCAGCCTTACTCAGGGAGGCCTATATGGCTACACCTTC.

The chain has TRBV6-5 and TRBJ2-5, with 14 positions matching TRBD2. V lost 4 bases to trimming and J lost 4 bases; unmatched junction nucleotides: 5. Germline V gene sequence: CDR1 MNHEY, CDR2 SVGAGI. This CDR3 has 16 amino acids. The CDR3 DNA reads as TGTGCCAGCAGTTGGACTAGCGGGGGGTCCAGAGAGACCCAGTACTTC. Its protein is CASSWTSGGSRETQYF.

The chain has TRBV7-2 and TRBJ1-2; D remains unclear. The CDR3 is 12 amino acids. Germline CDR1 SGHTA, CDR2 FQGNSA. V lost 0 bases to trimming and J lost 9 bases, with 8 bases between them. The CDR3 nucleotides are TGTGCCAGCAGCTTAGCGGCGGTAAGCTACACCTTC. Amino acids: CASSLAAVSYTF. The full variable domain, completed using reference TRBV7-2 and TRBJ1-2, is GAGVSQSPSNKVTEKGKDVELRCDPISGHTALYWYRQSLGQGLEFLIYFQGNSAPDKSGLPSDRFSAERTGGSVSTLTIQRTQQEDSAVYLCASSLAAVSYTFGSGTRLTVV.